This T cell receptor beta chain was identified during a study of blood T cell repertoires in COVID-19. Overall study: Sites across the United States, Italy and Spain contributed samples from acute and convalescent COVID-19.

Method: immunoSEQ multiplex PCR; TCRdb's copy keeps in-frame clones and lacks some. The sample lists fewer than 400,000 clones, more than 85% seen once, with around 2.9% in the top ten. Germline V gene data show CDR1 as SGHVS and CDR2 as FQNEAQ. Unmatched junction bases numbered 19, after V lost 5 bases and J lost 4 bases. The CDR3 is made up of 19 amino acids. Only one count was recorded for this clone. This receptor was obtained from a human donor in a cohort sampled during active COVID-19. Sequenced sample: peripheral blood. The chain carries TRBV7-8 and TRBJ1-2, with 10 bases matching TRBD1. CDR3 residues: CASSPLITGQGRGGYGYTF. In DNA form, the CDR3 reads TGTGCCAGCAGCCCACTTATCACGGGACAGGGGAGGGGGGGCTATGGCTACACCTTC.